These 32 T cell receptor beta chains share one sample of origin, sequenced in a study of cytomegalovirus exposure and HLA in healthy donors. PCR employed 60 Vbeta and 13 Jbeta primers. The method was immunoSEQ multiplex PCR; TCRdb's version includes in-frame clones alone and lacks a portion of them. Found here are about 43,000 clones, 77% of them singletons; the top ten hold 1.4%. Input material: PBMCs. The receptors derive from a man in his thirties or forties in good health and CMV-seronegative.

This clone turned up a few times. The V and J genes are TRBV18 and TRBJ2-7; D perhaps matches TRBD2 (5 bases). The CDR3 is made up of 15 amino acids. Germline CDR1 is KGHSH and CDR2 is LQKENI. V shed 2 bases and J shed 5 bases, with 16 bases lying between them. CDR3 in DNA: TGTGCCAGCTCACCAGGAGCGGAACCAAACGACGAGCAGTACTTC. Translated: CASSPGAEPNDEQYF.

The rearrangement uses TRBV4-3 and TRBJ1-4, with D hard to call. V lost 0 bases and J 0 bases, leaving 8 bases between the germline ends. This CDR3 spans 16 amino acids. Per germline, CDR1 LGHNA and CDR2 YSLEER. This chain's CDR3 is CASSQDHHSTNEKLFF. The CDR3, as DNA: TGCGCCAGCAGCCAAGATCACCACTCAACTAATGAAAAACTGTTTTTT.

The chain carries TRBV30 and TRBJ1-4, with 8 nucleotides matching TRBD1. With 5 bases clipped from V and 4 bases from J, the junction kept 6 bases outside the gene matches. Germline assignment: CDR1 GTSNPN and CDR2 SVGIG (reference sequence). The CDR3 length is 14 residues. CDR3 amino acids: CAWSTGDSNEKLFF. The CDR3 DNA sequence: TGTGCCTGGTCGACAGGGGACAGTAATGAAAAACTGTTTTTT.

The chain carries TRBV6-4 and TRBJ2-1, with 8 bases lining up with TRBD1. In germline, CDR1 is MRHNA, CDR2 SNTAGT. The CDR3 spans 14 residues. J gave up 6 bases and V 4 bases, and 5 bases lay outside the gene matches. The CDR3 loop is CASSVHRGVNEQFF. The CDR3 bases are TGTGCCAGCAGTGTTCACAGGGGGGTCAATGAGCAGTTCTTC.

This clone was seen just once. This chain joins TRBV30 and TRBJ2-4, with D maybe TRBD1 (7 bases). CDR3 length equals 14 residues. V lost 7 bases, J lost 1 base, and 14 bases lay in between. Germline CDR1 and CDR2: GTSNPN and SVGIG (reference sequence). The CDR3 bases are TGTGCCTCAGGGGGGCAGTGGGCCAAAAACATTCAGTACTTC. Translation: CASGGQWAKNIQYF.

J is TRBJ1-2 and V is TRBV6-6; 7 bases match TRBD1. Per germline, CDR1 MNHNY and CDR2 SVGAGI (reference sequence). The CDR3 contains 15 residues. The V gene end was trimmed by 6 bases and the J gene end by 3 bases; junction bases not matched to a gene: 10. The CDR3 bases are TGTGCCAGCAGCCCTCCGGGCGACAGGGACTATGGCTACACCTTC. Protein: CASSPPGDRDYGYTF.

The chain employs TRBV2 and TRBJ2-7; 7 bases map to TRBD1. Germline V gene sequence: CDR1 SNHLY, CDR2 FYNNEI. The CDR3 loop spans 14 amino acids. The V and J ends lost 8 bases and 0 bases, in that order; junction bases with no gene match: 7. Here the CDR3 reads CASSWTGSSYEQYF. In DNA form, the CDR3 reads TGTGCCAGCTCATGGACAGGCAGCTCCTACGAGCAGTACTTC.

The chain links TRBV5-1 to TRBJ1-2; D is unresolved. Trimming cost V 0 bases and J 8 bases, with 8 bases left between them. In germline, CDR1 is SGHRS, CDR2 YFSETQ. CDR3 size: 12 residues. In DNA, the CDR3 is TGCGCCAGCAGCTTGGAGCGGGAAGGCTACACCTTC. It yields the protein CASSLEREGYTF.

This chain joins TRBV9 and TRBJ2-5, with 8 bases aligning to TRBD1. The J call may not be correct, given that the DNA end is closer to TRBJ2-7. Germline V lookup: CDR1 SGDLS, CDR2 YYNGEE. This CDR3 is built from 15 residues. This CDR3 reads CASSVADRGSHEQYF. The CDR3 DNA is TGTGCCAGCAGCGTGGCCGACAGGGGAAGCCACGAGCAGTACTTC.

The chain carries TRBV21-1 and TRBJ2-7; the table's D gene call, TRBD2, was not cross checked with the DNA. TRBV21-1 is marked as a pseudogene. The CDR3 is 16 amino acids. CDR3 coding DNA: TGTGCCAGCACGGTACGCCTAGCGGACCTGAACTACGAGCAGTACTTC. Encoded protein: CASTVRLADLNYEQYF.

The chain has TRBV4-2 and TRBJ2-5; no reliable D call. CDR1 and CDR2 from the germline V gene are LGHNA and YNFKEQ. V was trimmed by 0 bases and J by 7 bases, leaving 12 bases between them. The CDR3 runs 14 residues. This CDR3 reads CASSQDNLVGTQYF. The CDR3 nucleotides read TGTGCCAGCAGCCAAGATAATCTTGTCGGGACCCAGTACTTC.

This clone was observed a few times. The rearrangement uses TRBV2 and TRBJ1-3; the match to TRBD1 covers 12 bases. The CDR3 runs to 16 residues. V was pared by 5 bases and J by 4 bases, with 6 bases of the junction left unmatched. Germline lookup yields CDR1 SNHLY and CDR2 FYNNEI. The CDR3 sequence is CASSTGQGASGNTIYF. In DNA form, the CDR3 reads TGTGCCAGCAGTACGGGACAGGGGGCTTCGGGAAACACCATATATTTT.

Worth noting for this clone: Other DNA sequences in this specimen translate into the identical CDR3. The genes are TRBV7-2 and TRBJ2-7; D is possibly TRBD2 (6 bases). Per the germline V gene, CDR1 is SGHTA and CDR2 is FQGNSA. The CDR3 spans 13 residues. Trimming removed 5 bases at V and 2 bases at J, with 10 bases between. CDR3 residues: CASSRGLPYEQYF. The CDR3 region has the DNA TGTGCCAGCAGCCGGGGACTTCCCTACGAGCAGTACTTC.

The CDR3 DNA reads as TGCGCCAGCAGCCAAGACCTCGGGGGGCGGGCCGAGGCAGATACGCAGTATTTT. Protein sequence: CASSQDLGGRAEADTQYF. This chain connects TRBV4-3 to TRBJ2-3, with D possibly TRBD2 on 7 matching bases. Trimming left V 0 bases short and J 4 bases short, with 20 bases between. The CDR3 totals 18 residues. Looked up from germline, CDR1 is LGHNA and CDR2 is YSLEER.

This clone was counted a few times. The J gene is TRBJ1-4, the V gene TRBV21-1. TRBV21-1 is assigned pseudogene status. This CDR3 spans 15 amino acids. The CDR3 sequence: CASSKVSREDEKLFF. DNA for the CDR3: TGTGCCAGCAGCAAAGTATCCAGGGAGGATGAAAAACTGTTTTTT.

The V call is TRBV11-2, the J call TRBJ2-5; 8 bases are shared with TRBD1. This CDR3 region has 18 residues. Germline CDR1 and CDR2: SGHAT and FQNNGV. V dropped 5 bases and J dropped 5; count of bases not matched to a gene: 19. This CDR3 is CASSPLPTGADLGETQYF. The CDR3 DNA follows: TGTGCCAGCAGCCCATTACCGACAGGGGCCGACCTAGGGGAGACCCAGTACTTC. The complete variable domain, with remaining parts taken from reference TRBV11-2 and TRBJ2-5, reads EAGVAQSPRYKIIEKRQSVAFWCNPISGHATLYWYQQILGQGPKLLIQFQNNGVVDDSQLPKDRFSAERLKGVDSTLKIQPAKLEDSAVYLCASSPLPTGADLGETQYFGPGTRLLVL.

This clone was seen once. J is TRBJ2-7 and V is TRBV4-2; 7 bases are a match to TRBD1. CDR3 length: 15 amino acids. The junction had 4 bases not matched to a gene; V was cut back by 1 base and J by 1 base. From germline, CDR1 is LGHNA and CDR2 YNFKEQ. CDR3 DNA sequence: TGTGCCAGCAGCCAAGGCCCGGACAGGTCCTACGAGCAGTACTTC. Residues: CASSQGPDRSYEQYF.

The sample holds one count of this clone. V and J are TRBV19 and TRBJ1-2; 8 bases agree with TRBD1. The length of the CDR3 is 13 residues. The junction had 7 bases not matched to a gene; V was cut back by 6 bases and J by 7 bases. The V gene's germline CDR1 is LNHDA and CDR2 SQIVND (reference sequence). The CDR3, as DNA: TGTGCCAGTAGCCTCCGGGACAGGACTGGCTACACCTTC. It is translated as CASSLRDRTGYTF.

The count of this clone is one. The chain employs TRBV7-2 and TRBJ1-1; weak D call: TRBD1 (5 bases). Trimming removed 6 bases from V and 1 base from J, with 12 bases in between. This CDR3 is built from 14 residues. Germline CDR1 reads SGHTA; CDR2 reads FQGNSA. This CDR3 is CASSAGLRNTEAFF. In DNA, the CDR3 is TGTGCCAGCAGTGCGGGACTTAGGAACACTGAAGCTTTCTTT. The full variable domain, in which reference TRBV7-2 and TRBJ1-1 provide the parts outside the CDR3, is GAGVSQSPSNKVTEKGKDVELRCDPISGHTALYWYRQSLGQGLEFLIYFQGNSAPDKSGLPSDRFSAERTGGSVSTLTIQRTQQEDSAVYLCASSAGLRNTEAFFGQGTRLTVV.

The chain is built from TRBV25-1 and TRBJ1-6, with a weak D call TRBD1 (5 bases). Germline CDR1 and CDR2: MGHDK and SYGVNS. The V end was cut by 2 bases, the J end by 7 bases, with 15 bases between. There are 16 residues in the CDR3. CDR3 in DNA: TGTGCCAGCAGTGAAAGATGGGGGGTAGGAAATTCACCCCTCCACTTT. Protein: CASSERWGVGNSPLHF.

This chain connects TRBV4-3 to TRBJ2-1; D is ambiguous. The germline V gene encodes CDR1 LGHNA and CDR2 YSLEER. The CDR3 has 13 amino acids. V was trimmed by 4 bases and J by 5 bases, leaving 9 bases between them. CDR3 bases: TGCGCCAGCAGCCCCCAGGTGCACAATGAGCAGTTCTTC. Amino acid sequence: CASSPQVHNEQFF.

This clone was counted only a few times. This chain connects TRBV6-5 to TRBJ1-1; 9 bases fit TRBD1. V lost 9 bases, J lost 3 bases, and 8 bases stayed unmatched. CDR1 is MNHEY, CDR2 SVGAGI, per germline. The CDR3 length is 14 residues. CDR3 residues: CASLQQGAHTEAFF. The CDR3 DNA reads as TGTGCCAGTCTACAACAGGGGGCCCACACTGAAGCTTTCTTT.

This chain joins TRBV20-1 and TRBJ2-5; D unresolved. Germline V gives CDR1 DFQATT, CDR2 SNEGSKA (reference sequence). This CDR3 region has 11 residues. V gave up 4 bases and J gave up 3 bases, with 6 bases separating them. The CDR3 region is CSAIRKETQYF. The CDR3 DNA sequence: TGCAGTGCTATCAGGAAAGAGACCCAGTACTTC.

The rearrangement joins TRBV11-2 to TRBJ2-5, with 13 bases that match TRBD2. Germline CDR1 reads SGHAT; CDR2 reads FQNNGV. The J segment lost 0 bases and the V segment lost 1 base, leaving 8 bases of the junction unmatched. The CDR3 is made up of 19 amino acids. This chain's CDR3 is CASSLGGTSGRGYQETQYF. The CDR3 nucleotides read TGTGCCAGCAGCTTAGGGGGCACTAGCGGGAGGGGATACCAAGAGACCCAGTACTTC.

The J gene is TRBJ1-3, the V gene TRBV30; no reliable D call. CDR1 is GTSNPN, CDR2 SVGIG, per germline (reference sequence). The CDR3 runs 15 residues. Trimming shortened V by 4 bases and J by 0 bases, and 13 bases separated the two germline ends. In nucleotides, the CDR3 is TGTGCCTGGATGGGCGGACTAAACTCTGGAAACACCATATATTTT. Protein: CAWMGGLNSGNTIYF.

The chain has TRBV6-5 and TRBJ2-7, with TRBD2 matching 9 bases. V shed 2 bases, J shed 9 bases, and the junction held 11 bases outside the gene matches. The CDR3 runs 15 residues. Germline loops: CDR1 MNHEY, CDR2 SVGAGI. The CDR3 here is CASSYLLAGLARQYF. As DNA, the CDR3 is TGTGCCAGCAGTTACCTTCTAGCGGGACTGGCACGGCAGTACTTC.

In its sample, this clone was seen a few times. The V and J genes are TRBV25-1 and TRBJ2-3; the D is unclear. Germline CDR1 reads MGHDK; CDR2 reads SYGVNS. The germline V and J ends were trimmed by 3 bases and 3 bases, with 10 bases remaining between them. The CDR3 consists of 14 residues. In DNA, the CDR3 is TGTGCCAGCAGTGACATCGGTTTAACAGATACGCAGTATTTT. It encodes CASSDIGLTDTQYF.

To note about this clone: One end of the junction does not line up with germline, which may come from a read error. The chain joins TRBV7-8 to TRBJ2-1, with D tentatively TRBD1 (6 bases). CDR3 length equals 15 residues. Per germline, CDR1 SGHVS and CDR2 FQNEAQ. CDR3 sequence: CASSYEGVIVNKQFF. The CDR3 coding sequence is TGTGCCAGCAGCTATGAGGGGGTGATCGTCAATAAGCAGTTCTTC.

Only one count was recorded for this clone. CDR3 bases: TGTGCCAGCAGTTCCTCTCATGGCTACACCTTC. As protein: CASSSSHGYTF. J is TRBJ1-2 and V is TRBV27; no firm D call. Trimming stripped 4 bases from V and 6 bases from J, with 6 bases between. Germline loops: CDR1 MNHEY, CDR2 SMNVEV (reference sequence). This CDR3 is 11 amino acids long.

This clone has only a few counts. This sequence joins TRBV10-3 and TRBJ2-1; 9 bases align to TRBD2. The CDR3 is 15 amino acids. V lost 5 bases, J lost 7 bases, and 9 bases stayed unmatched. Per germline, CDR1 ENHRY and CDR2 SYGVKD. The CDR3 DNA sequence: TGTGCCATCAGTCCCGTTAGCGGGAGTAGGAATGAGCAGTTCTTC. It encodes CAISPVSGSRNEQFF.

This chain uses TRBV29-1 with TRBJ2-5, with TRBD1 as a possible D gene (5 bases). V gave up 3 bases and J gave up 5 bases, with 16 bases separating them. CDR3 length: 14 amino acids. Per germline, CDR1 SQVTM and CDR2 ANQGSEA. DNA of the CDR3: TGCAGCGTTGAGTGGACACTAAATCGGGAGACCCAGTACTTC. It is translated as CSVEWTLNRETQYF.

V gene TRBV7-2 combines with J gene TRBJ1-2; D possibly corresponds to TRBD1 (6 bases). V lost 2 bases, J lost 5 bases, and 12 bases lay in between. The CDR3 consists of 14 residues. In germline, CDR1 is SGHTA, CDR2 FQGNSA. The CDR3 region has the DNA TGTGCCAGCAGCTTACTGGACAGCCCTTATGGCTACACCTTC. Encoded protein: CASSLLDSPYGYTF.